These T cell receptor beta chains were read from a single sample in a study of T cell repertoires in cytomegalovirus infection. Their target antigens are unknown. TCRdb recomputed calls from the reads with MiXCR, one row per CDR3 protein. This table holds approximately 100,000 distinct CDR3 sequences, under 45% found once. The specimen comprised CD8+ T cells from cultured PBMCs, sampled from culture after CMV antigen stimulation. The source is a human donor in good health (CMV status not recorded). Some clones in this sample may be carry-over from other donors' samples. Each CDR3 is given with its conserved first and last residue. The order of the fields is clone size, J gene, D gene, V gene, CDR3 protein, CDR3 DNA. The D gene is left open where the match is weak. Some rows have no size entry. The others give once, few or many, or a class for an expanded clone.

many	TRBJ2-5	-	TRBV6-1	CASSPLVRTEETQYF	TGTGCCAGCAGTCCACTGGTCCGTACGGAAGAGACCCAGTACTTC
-	TRBJ2-1	TRBD2	TRBV5-1	CASSPPGGLDNEQFF	TGCGCCAGCAGCCCCCCGGGGGGATTAGACAATGAGCAGTTCTTC
-	TRBJ2-3	TRBD2	TRBV11-2	CASSPTGGGTDTQYF	TGTGCCAGCAGCCCCACTGGCGGGGGGACAGATACGCAGTATTTT
-	TRBJ2-3	-	TRBV4-1	CASSQEGRSDTQYF	TGCGCCAGCAGCCAAGAGGGTCGTTCAGATACGCAGTATTTT
-	TRBJ2-3	-	TRBV6-5	CASSYSIIGTVSTDTQYF	TGTGCCAGCAGTTACTCGATTATCGGGACGGTGTCAACAGATACGCAGTATTTT
-	TRBJ1-1	-	TRBV7-6	CASSLAEGQKAFF	TGTGCCAGCAGCTTAGCCGAGGGGCAGAAAGCTTTCTTT
-	TRBJ2-1	TRBD2	TRBV5-1	CASSETGGAHNEQFF	TGCGCCAGCAGCGAAACCGGGGGGGCCCACAATGAGCAGTTCTTC
once	TRBJ2-7	-	TRBV7-1	CASSSRERSDEQYF	TGTGCCAGCAGCTCCCGGGAAAGGTCGGACGAGCAGTACTTC
-	TRBJ2-1	-	TRBV7-6	CASSPGWGNEQFF	TGTGCCAGCAGCCCAGGGTGGGGGAATGAGCAGTTCTTC
-	TRBJ2-7	-	TRBV19	CASSPYSGDGLNEQYF	TGTGCCAGTAGTCCCTATTCGGGGGACGGACTCAACGAGCAGTACTTC
few	TRBJ1-2	-	TRBV6-6	CASSPGNRGYTF	TGTGCCAGCAGCCCCGGCAACCGGGGCTACACCTTC
-	TRBJ2-1	-	TRBV12-3/TRBV12-4	CASSPRGGRGRGYNEQFF	TGTGCCAGCAGTCCGCGAGGAGGCAGGGGAAGGGGATACAATGAGCAGTTCTTC
many	TRBJ2-7	TRBD2	TRBV7-2	CASSGGTSGFSYEQYF	TGTGCCAGCAGCGGGGGGACTAGCGGATTCTCCTACGAGCAGTACTTC
-	TRBJ2-7	-	TRBV7-2	CASSLLAGDNEQYF	TGTGCCAGCAGCTTACTCGCAGGGGACAACGAGCAGTACTTC
-	TRBJ2-2	TRBD2	TRBV6-5	CASSWDRGGDTGELFF	TGTGCCAGCAGTTGGGACCGGGGGGGTGACACCGGGGAGCTGTTTTTT
-	TRBJ1-2	TRBD1	TRBV9	CASSPSGTAYGYTF	TGTGCCAGCAGCCCGTCCGGGACAGCCTATGGCTACACCTTC
-	TRBJ2-2	-	TRBV12-3/TRBV12-4	CASSQTNRGELFF	TGTGCCAGCAGCCAGACTAACCGCGGGGAGCTGTTTTTT
few	TRBJ2-2	TRBD2	TRBV5-6	CASSGLAGGRRTGELFF	TGTGCCAGCAGCGGCCTAGCGGGGGGCCGCCGGACCGGGGAGCTGTTTTTT